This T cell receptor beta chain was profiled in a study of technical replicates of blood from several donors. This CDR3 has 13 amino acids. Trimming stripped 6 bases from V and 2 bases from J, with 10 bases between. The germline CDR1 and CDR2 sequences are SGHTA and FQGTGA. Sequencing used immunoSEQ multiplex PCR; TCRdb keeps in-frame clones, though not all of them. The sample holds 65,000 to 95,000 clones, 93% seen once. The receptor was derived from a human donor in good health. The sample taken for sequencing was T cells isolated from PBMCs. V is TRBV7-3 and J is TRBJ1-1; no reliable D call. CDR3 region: CASRTGTNTEAFF. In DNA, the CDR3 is TGTGCCAGCAGGACTGGAACCAACACTGAAGCTTTCTTT.